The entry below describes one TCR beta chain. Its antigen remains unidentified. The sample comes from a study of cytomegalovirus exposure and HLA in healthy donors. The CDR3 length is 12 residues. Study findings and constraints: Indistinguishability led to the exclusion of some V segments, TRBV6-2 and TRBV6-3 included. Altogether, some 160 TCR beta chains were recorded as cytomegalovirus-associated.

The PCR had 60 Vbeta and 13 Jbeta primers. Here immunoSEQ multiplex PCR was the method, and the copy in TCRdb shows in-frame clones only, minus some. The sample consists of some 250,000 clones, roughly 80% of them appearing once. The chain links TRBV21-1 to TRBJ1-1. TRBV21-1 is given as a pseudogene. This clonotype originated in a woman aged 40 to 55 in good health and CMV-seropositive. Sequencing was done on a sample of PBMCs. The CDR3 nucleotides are TGTGCCAGAAGAATCCTAGACACTGAAGCTTTCTTT. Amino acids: CARRILDTEAFF.